This T cell receptor (beta chain) was sequenced during a study of cytomegalovirus exposure and HLA in healthy donors. Study-wide background: Early release data held 85 million or so unique TCRs from HLA-typed donors.

The PCR employed 60 Vbeta primers together with 13 Jbeta primers. Produced via immunoSEQ multiplex PCR; TCRdb's table is partial and in-frame only. The profile shows 45,000 to 75,000 clones, about 70% of them singletons. The V end was cut by 0 bases, the J end by 12 bases, with 12 bases between. The germline CDR1 and CDR2 sequences are SGHVS and FQNEAQ. The CDR3 covers 12 residues. This clonotype was sampled from a woman aged 55-70 years in good health and CMV-seropositive. The chain uses TRBV7-8 and TRBJ2-7; D remains unclear. The sequenced sample consisted of PBMCs. The DNA for the CDR3 is TGTGCCAGCAGCTTAGCGACCGAACTATGGTACTTC. Translated, it gives CASSLATELWYF.